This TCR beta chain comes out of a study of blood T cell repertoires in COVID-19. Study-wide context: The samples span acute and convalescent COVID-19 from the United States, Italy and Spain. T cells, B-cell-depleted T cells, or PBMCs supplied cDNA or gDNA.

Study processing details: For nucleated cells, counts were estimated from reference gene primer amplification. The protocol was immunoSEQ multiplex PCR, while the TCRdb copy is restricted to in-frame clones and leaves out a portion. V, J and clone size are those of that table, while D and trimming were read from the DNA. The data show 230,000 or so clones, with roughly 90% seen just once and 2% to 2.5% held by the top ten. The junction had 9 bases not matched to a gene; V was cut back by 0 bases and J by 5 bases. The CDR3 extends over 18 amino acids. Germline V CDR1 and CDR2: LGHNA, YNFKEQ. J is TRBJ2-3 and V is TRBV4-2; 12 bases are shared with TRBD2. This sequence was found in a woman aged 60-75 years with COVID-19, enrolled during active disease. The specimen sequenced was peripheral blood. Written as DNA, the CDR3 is TGTGCCAGCAGCCAAGAGACTAGCGGGGGACTTGTAGGAGATACGCAGTATTTT. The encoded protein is CASSQETSGGLVGDTQYF.